This T cell receptor beta chain was observed in a study of blood T cell repertoires in COVID-19. Looking at the study overall: T cells, B-cell-depleted T cells, or PBMCs provided the cDNA or gDNA that served as material.

This table comes from immunoSEQ multiplex PCR, and its TCRdb copy is limited to in-frame clones, with some not included. The sample records fewer than 200,000 clones, roughly 80% being singletons. The ends lost 1 base at V and 3 bases at J; junction bases unmatched: 23. Germline values: CDR1 KGHDR, CDR2 SFDVKD. There are 22 residues in the CDR3. Sequencing input: peripheral blood. This clonotype originated in an older woman with COVID-19, enrolled during active disease. The J gene is TRBJ1-2, the V gene TRBV24-1; TRBD1 matches 9 bases. The CDR3 DNA reads as TGTGCCACCAGTGATTTACGGGACAGGGCTAGTAAGGGTGGAGCCGAGTACTATGGCTACACCTTC. Encoded protein: CATSDLRDRASKGGAEYYGYTF.